Below, 22 T cell receptor beta chains from the same sample are listed, as sequenced in a study of cytomegalovirus exposure and HLA in healthy donors. Researchers ran the PCR with 60 Vbeta and 13 Jbeta primers. Sequencing was performed with immunoSEQ multiplex PCR; in TCRdb, only in-frame clones are kept and a portion is missing. Among about 89,000 clones listed, about a tenth were seen once. The sequenced sample was PBMCs. The receptors were sampled from a man aged 45-65 years in good health and CMV-seropositive.

This clone was counted between two and nine times. The V and J genes are TRBV5-4 and TRBJ1-1, with TRBD1 matching 9 bases. This CDR3 region has 14 residues. Germline CDR1 and CDR2: SGHNT and YYREEE (reference sequence). The V gene end was trimmed by 4 bases and the J gene end by 1 base; junction bases not matched to a gene: 2. The CDR3 reads CASSRTGANTEAFF. The CDR3, as DNA: TGTGCCAGCAGCAGGACAGGGGCGAACACTGAAGCTTTCTTT.

This clone has only a few counts. The chain combines TRBV2 with TRBJ1-1, with TRBD1 identical over 7 bases. The V and J ends lost 5 bases and 8 bases, in that order; junction bases with no gene match: 5. This CDR3 contains 12 residues. Germline CDR1 is SNHLY and CDR2 is FYNNEI. CDR3 protein: CASSYTGAEAFF. CDR3 coding DNA: TGTGCCAGCAGTTATACAGGGGCAGAAGCTTTCTTT. Together with reference TRBV2 and TRBJ1-1, the CDR3 gives the full variable domain: EPEVTQTPSHQVTQMGQEVILRCVPISNHLYFYWYRQILGQKVEFLVSFYNNEISEKSEIFDDQFSVERPDGSNFTLKIRSTKLEDSAMYFCASSYTGAEAFFGQGTRLTVV.

This clone was seen a few times. The chain couples TRBV7-9 to TRBJ2-1; weak D call: TRBD2 (5 bases). Germline V CDR1 and CDR2: SEHNR, FQNEAQ (reference sequence). The CDR3 extends over 14 amino acids. The V and J ends lost 3 bases and 3 bases respectively, with 9 bases between them. The DNA of the CDR3 is TGTGCCAGCAGCTTTAGCGCCCACTACAATGAGCAGTTCTTC. This translates into CASSFSAHYNEQFF.

This clone has only a few counts. CDR3 DNA: TGTGCCAGCAGCTTAGGGTGGACAGGGAACTACGAGCAGTACTTC. Residues: CASSLGWTGNYEQYF. The V gene is TRBV7-2, the J gene TRBJ2-7, with 8 bases that match TRBD1. The CDR3 totals 15 residues. V gave up 1 base and J gave up 3 bases; unmatched junction bases: 5. CDR1 is SGHTA, CDR2 FQGNSA, per germline. Together with reference TRBV7-2 and TRBJ2-7, the CDR3 gives the full variable domain: GAGVSQSPSNKVTEKGKDVELRCDPISGHTALYWYRQSLGQGLEFLIYFQGNSAPDKSGLPSDRFSAERTGGSVSTLTIQRTQQEDSAVYLCASSLGWTGNYEQYFGPGTRLTVT.

This clone was recorded a few times. The chain employs TRBV2 and TRBJ1-3, with 8 bases aligning to TRBD1. Germline V gene lookup returns CDR1 SNHLY and CDR2 FYNNEI. The V gene end was trimmed by 8 bases and the J gene end by 0 bases; junction bases not matched to a gene: 9. The length of the CDR3 is 16 residues. CDR3 loop: CASVLTGAFSGNTIYF. The CDR3 bases are TGTGCCAGCGTATTGACAGGGGCATTCTCTGGAAACACCATATATTTT.

The J gene is TRBJ2-1, the V gene TRBV5-1, with 7 nucleotides matching TRBD2. CDR1 and CDR2 (germline): SGHRS, YFSETQ. J was trimmed by 5 bases and V by 4 bases; bases with no gene match: 12. This CDR3 comprises 16 residues. CDR3 region: CASSPLGGRADNEQFF. The CDR3 nucleotides are TGCGCCAGCAGCCCCCTGGGGGGGAGGGCAGACAATGAGCAGTTCTTC.

This clone was seen a few times. V gene TRBV7-9 combines with J gene TRBJ2-7; weak D call: TRBD2 (5 bases). Trimming stripped 5 bases from V and 7 bases from J, with 12 bases between. Germline assignment: CDR1 SEHNR and CDR2 FQNEAQ (reference sequence). The CDR3 has 12 residues. The DNA of the CDR3 is TGTGCCAGCAGCCCGTCGGGGTGGGAGCAGTACTTC. Protein sequence: CASSPSGWEQYF. Full variable domain (missing parts from reference TRBV7-9 and TRBJ2-7): DTGVSQNPRHKITKRGQNVTFRCDPISEHNRLYWYRQTLGQGPEFLTYFQNEAQLEKSRLLSDRFSAERPKGSFSTLEIQRTEQGDSAMYLCASSPSGWEQYFGPGTRLTVT.

The sample holds a few counts of this clone. The gene calls are TRBV30 and TRBJ2-3; D possibly corresponds to TRBD2 (6 bases). Germline loops: CDR1 GTSNPN, CDR2 SVGIG (reference sequence). Trimming left V 3 bases short and J 6 bases short, with 19 bases between. The CDR3 runs 15 residues. The CDR3: CAWRGGLGAFDTQYF. Written as DNA, the CDR3 is TGTGCCTGGAGGGGAGGATTAGGGGCGTTCGATACGCAGTATTTT.

This clone was counted only a few times. The V and J genes are TRBV27 and TRBJ1-1; D gene ambiguous. CDR1 and CDR2 from the germline V gene are MNHEY and SMNVEV (reference sequence). This CDR3 has 17 residues. Trimming left V 6 bases short and J 2 bases short, with 22 bases between. The CDR3 DNA follows: TGTGCCAGCAGGAGTGGGCGTAAAGAAACCATCAACACTGAAGCTTTCTTT. Translating it yields CASRSGRKETINTEAFF.

This clone turned up a few times. This chain uses TRBV11-1 with TRBJ2-1; 8 positions agree with TRBD2. The CDR3 loop spans 14 amino acids. The V gene end was trimmed by 6 bases and the J gene end by 3 bases; junction bases not matched to a gene: 4. The germline gives CDR1 SGHAT, CDR2 FQDESV (reference sequence). The CDR3 DNA sequence: TGTGCCAGCAGTTCAAGCGGGGGCTACAATGAGCAGTTCTTC. This codes for CASSSSGGYNEQFF.

The chain is built from TRBV12-5 and TRBJ2-1, with 7 bases fitting TRBD2. This CDR3 contains 17 residues. CDR1 is LGHNT, CDR2 FRNRAP, per germline. With 0 bases clipped from V and 5 bases from J, the junction kept 10 bases outside the gene matches. This chain's CDR3 is CASGLVLTSAKDNEQFF. Here the CDR3 DNA reads TGTGCTAGTGGTTTGGTACTTACTAGCGCAAAAGACAATGAGCAGTTCTTC. The entire variable domain, with the rest obtained from reference TRBV12-5 and TRBJ2-1, is as follows: DARVTQTPRHKVTEMGQEVTMRCQPILGHNTVFWYRQTMMQGLELLAYFRNRAPLDDSGMPKDRFSAEMPDATLATLKIQPSEPRDSAVYFCASGLVLTSAKDNEQFFGPGTRLTVL.

The V gene is TRBV11-2, the J gene TRBJ2-1; TRBD2 matches 8 bases. The V segment lost 0 bases and the J segment 1 base; nucleotides outside the gene matches: 11. Per germline, CDR1 SGHAT and CDR2 FQNNGV. The CDR3 has 19 residues. The CDR3 nucleotides read TGTGCCAGCAGCTTAGATATGGCGTCGGGACTAGGTTCCTACAATGAGCAGTTCTTC. Its translation is CASSLDMASGLGSYNEQFF.

The V gene is TRBV5-1, the J gene TRBJ2-1; the match to TRBD2 covers 14 bases. CDR3 length equals 17 residues. Germline loops: CDR1 SGHRS, CDR2 YFSETQ. Trimming took 3 bases from V and 6 from J; bases not matched to a gene: 8. CDR3 nucleotides: TGCGCCAGCAGCTCGAAACTGACTAGCGGGAGGGCCAATGAGCAGTTCTTC. Translation gives CASSSKLTSGRANEQFF. The whole variable domain, filled in from reference TRBV5-1 and TRBJ2-1, reads KAGVTQTPRYLIKTRGQQVTLSCSPISGHRSVSWYQQTPGQGLQFLFEYFSETQRNKGNFPGRFSGRQFSNSRSEMNVSTLELGDSALYLCASSSKLTSGRANEQFFGPGTRLTVL.

This clone came up many times. The chain couples TRBV5-6 to TRBJ2-5; D perhaps matches TRBD2 (5 bases). Trimming took off 2 bases at V and 5 bases at J, with 13 bases between the two ends. The CDR3 length is 14 residues. Germline CDR1 and CDR2: SGHDT and YYEEEE. The CDR3 DNA follows: TGTGCCAGCAGCTTTGGGCGGAGAGGGGAGACCCAGTACTTC. Amino acids: CASSFGRRGETQYF.

This clone showed up just a few times. This chain connects TRBV4-3 to TRBJ1-4; D perhaps matches TRBD1 (6 bases). The germline V and J ends were trimmed by 5 bases and 0 bases, with 13 bases remaining between them. CDR3 length: 16 residues. CDR1 is LGHNA, CDR2 YSLEER, per germline. The CDR3 nucleotides read TGCGCCAGCAGCTTCGGGACAACCGCAACTAATGAAAAACTGTTTTTT. Translated: CASSFGTTATNEKLFF.

The chain is built from TRBV9 and TRBJ2-5, with TRBD2 matching over 14 bases. CDR1 is SGDLS and CDR2 is YYNGEE in the germline V gene. Trimming took 0 bases from V and 5 from J; bases not matched to a gene: 3. The CDR3 sequence is 16 residues long. The CDR3 protein is CASSVGGLAGVETQYF. In nucleotides, the CDR3 is TGTGCCAGCAGCGTAGGGGGACTAGCGGGAGTGGAGACCCAGTACTTC.

The chain couples TRBV4-1 to TRBJ1-5; a weak D match, TRBD1 (5 bases). With 4 bases removed from V and 2 bases from J, the gap between germline ends came to 18 bases. CDR3 size: 17 residues. Germline V CDR1 and CDR2: MGHRA, YSYEKL. The CDR3 DNA follows: TGCGCCAGCAGCCTGGGTATGGGCCTAGGGGGCAATCAGCCCCAGCATTTT. Residues: CASSLGMGLGGNQPQHF.

V usage is TRBV10-3 and J usage is TRBJ2-1, with D possibly matching TRBD2 (6 bases). Between the trimmed V and J ends, which lost 6 bases and 0 bases, there was a span of 9 bases. Germline V lookup: CDR1 ENHRY, CDR2 SYGVKD. The length of the CDR3 is 14 residues. The CDR3 coding sequence is TGTGCCATCAGGGGACTCAGCTCCTACAATGAGCAGTTCTTC. It specifies CAIRGLSSYNEQFF.

V and J are TRBV5-1 and TRBJ1-4; D is perhaps TRBD1 (5 bases). With 0 bases removed from V and 5 bases from J, the gap between germline ends came to 11 bases. The CDR3 sequence is 15 residues long. Germline V CDR1 and CDR2: SGHRS, YFSETQ. The CDR3 protein is CASSLAGGLNEKLFF. CDR3 nucleotide sequence: TGCGCCAGCAGCTTGGCGGGGGGTCTGAATGAAAAACTGTTTTTT.

The chain uses TRBV5-1 and TRBJ2-1; TRBD2 agrees at 11 bases. After removal of 6 bases from V and 5 bases from J, the junction contained 10 bases not matched to a gene. Per germline, CDR1 SGHRS and CDR2 YFSETQ. This CDR3 has 16 residues. The CDR3 loop reads CASTGGVAGGNNEQFF. DNA of the CDR3: TGCGCCAGCACCGGTGGGGTAGCGGGAGGGAACAATGAGCAGTTCTTC.

The sample holds a few counts of this clone. The chain couples TRBV27 to TRBJ2-3, with 7 bases lining up with TRBD2. Germline CDR1 is MNHEY and CDR2 is SMNVEV (reference sequence). The CDR3 loop spans 16 amino acids. Germline trimming cut 5 bases from V and 3 bases from J; bases unmatched to any gene: 11. The CDR3 loop is CASSPPSWGGTDTQYF. The CDR3 DNA reads TGTGCCAGCAGTCCCCCTTCGTGGGGGGGAACAGATACGCAGTATTTT.

CDR3: CASRLTGVVDYTF. For the CDR3, the DNA is TGTGCCAGTAGATTAACAGGGGTAGTCGACTACACCTTC. The gene calls are TRBV19 and TRBJ1-2, with 7 bases matching TRBD1. V was clipped by 6 bases and J by 10 bases; unmatched bases: 11. The CDR3 is 13 amino acids. Germline CDR1 LNHDA, CDR2 SQIVND (reference sequence).